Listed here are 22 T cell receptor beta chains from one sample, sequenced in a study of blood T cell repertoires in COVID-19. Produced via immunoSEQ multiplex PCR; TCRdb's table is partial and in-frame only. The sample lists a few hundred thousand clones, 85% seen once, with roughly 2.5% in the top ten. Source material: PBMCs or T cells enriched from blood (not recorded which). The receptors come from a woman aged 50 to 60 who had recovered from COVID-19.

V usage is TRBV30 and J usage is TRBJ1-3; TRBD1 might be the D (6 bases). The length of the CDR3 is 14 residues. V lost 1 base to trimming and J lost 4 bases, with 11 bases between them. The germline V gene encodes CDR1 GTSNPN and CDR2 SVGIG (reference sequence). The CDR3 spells CAWSGTARGNTIYF. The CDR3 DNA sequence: TGTGCCTGGAGTGGGACAGCACGAGGAAACACCATATATTTT.

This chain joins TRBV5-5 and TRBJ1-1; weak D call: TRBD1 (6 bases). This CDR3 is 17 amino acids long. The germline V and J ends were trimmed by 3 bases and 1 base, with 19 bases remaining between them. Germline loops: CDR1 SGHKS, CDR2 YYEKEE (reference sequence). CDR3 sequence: CASSSRFNRARNTEAFF. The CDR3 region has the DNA TGTGCCAGCAGCTCTAGATTCAACAGGGCCCGGAACACTGAAGCTTTCTTT.

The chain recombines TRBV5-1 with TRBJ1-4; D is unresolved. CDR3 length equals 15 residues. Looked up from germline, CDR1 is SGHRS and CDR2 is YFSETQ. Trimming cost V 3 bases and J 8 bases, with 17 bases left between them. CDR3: CASSSDGEREEKLFF. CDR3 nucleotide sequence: TGCGCCAGCAGCTCGGACGGTGAGAGGGAAGAAAAACTGTTTTTT.

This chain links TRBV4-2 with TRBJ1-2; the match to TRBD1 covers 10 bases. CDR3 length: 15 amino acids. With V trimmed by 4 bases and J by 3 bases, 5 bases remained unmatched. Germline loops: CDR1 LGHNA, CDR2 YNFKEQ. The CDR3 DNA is TGTGCCAGCAGCCTTCGGGACAGGGGAGACTATGGCTACACCTTC. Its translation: CASSLRDRGDYGYTF.

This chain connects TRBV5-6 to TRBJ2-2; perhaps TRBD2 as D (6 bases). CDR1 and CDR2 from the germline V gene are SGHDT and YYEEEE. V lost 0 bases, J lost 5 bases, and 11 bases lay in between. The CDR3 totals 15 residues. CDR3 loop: CASSLGLVQTGELFF. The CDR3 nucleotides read TGTGCCAGCAGCTTGGGACTAGTGCAGACCGGGGAGCTGTTTTTT.

The CDR3 protein is CASSYIGSTDTQYF. In nucleotides, the CDR3 is TGTGCCAGCAGCTACATCGGGAGCACAGATACGCAGTATTTT. This rearrangement joins TRBV7-9 to TRBJ2-3, with D unresolved. Between the trimmed V and J ends, which lost 4 bases and 0 bases, there was a span of 8 bases. CDR1 is SEHNR and CDR2 is FQNEAQ in the germline V gene (reference sequence). The CDR3 loop spans 14 amino acids. Variable domain in full (rest from reference TRBV7-9 and TRBJ2-3): DTGVSQNPRHKITKRGQNVTFRCDPISEHNRLYWYRQTLGQGPEFLTYFQNEAQLEKSRLLSDRFSAERPKGSFSTLEIQRTEQGDSAMYLCASSYIGSTDTQYFGPGTRLTVL.

CDR3 sequence (DNA): TGTGCCAGCCTTGACAGGAGCAATCAGCCCCAGCATTTT. It is translated as CASLDRSNQPQHF. This chain links TRBV19 with TRBJ1-5, with a tentative D call TRBD1 (6 bases). The CDR3 loop spans 13 amino acids. V lost 9 bases, J lost 1 base, and 10 bases lay in between. CDR1 is LNHDA, CDR2 SQIVND, per germline (reference sequence).

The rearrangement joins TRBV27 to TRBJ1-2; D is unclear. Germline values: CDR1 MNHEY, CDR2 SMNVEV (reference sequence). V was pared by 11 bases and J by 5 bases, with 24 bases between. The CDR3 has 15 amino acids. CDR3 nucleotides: TGTGCCTCGGGTTCACCCGCAACTTCGGGATATGGCTACACCTTC. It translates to CASGSPATSGYGYTF.

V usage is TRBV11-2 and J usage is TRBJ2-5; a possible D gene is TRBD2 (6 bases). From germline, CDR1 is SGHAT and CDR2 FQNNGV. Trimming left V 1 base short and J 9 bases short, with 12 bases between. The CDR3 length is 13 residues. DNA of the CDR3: TGTGCCAGCAGCTTAGTTGGCACTAGCCCCCAGTACTTC. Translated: CASSLVGTSPQYF.

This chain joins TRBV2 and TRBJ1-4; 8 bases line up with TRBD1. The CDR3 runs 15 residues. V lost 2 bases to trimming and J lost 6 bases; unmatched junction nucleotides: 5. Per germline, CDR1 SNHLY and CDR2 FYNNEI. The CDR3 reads CASSEYRGIYEKLFF. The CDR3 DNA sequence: TGTGCCAGCAGTGAATACAGGGGGATATATGAAAAACTGTTTTTT.

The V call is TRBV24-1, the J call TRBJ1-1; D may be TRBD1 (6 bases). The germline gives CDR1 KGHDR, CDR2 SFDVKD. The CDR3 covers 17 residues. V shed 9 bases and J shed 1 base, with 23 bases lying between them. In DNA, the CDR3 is TGTGCCACCGGGCACCCGGGACACCCCCCCTCGAACACTGAAGCTTTCTTT. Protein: CATGHPGHPPSNTEAFF.

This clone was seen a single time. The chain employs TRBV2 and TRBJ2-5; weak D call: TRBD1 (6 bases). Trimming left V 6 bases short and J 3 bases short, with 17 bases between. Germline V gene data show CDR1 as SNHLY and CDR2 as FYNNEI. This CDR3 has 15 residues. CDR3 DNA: TGTGCCAGCAGCCCGTCCAGGGGAGCTGAAGAGACCCAGTACTTC. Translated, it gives CASSPSRGAEETQYF.

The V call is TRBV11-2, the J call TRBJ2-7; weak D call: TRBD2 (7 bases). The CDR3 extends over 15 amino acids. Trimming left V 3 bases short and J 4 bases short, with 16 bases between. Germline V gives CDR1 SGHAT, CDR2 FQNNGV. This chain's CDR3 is CASSFVAGAKYEQYF. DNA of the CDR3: TGTGCCAGCAGCTTTGTCGCGGGGGCAAAATACGAGCAGTACTTC.

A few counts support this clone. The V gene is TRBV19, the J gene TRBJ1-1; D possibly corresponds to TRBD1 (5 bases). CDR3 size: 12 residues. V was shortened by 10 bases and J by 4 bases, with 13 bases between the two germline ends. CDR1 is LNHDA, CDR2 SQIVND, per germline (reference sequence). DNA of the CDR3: TGTGCCACTAAGATCGGGGGCACTGAAGCTTTCTTT. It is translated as CATKIGGTEAFF.

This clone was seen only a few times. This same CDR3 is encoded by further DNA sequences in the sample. The CDR3 coding sequence is TGCGCCAGCAGCCGCCAAGAGACCCAGTACTTC. Encoded protein: CASSRQETQYF. The chain joins TRBV5-1 to TRBJ2-5; D gene uncertain. V lost 4 bases and J 1 base, leaving 2 bases between the germline ends. CDR3 length: 11 amino acids. CDR1 is SGHRS, CDR2 YFSETQ, per germline.

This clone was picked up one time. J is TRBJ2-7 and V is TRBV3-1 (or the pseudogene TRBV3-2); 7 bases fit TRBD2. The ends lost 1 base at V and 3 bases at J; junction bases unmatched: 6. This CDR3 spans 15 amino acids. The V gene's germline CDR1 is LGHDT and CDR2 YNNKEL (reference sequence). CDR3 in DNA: TGTGCCAGCAGCCAAGGGGCTAGCGGTCTCTACGAGCAGTACTTC. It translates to CASSQGASGLYEQYF.

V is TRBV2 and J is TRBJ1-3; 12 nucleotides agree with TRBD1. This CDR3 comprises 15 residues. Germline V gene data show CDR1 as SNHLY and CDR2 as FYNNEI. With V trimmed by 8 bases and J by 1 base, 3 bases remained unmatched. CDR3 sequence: CASGDRGLSGNTIYF. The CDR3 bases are TGTGCCAGCGGGGACAGGGGGCTTTCTGGAAACACCATATATTTT.

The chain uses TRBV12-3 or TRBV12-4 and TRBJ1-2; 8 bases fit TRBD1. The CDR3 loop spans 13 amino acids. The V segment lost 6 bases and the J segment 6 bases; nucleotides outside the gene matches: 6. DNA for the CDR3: TGTGCCAGCAGCTACAGGGGGAGAAATGGCTACACCTTC. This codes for CASSYRGRNGYTF.

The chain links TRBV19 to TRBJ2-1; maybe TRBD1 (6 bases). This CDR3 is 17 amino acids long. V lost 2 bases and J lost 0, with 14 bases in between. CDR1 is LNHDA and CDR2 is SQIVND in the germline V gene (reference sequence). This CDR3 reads CASSITTGLSSYNEQFF. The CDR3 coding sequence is TGTGCCAGTAGTATAACGACAGGCTTGAGCTCCTACAATGAGCAGTTCTTC.

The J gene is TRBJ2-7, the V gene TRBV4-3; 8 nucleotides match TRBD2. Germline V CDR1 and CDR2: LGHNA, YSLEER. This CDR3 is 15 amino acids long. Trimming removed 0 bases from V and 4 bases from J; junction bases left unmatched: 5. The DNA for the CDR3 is TGCGCCAGCAGCCAAGAAGCGAGCGGGAGTTACGAGCAGTACTTC. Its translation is CASSQEASGSYEQYF.

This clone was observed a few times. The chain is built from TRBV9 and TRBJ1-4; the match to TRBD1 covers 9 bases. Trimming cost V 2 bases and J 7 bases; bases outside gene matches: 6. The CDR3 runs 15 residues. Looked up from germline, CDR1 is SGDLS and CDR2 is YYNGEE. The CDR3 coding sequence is TGTGCCAGCAGCGTGAGGACAGGGGAGGGTGAAAAACTGTTTTTT. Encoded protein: CASSVRTGEGEKLFF.

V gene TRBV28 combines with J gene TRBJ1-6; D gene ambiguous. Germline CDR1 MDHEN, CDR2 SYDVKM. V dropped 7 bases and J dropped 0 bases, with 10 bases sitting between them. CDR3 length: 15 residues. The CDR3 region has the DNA TGTGCCAGCATTGCACCCAGCTCCTATAATTCACCCCTCCACTTT. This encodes CASIAPSSYNSPLHF.